Shown below are 10 T cell receptor beta chains from a single sample sequenced in a study of shared clonotypes between healthy human individuals. Clones were read by immunoSEQ multiplex PCR, and TCRdb kept only the in-frame ones, dropping some. Of fewer than 1 million clones in the sample, 90% to 98% were seen once. Naive CD8 cells lacked CD45RO and underwent positive selection for CCR7, leaving out terminally differentiated effector memory CD45RA+ cells. Sequencing was done on a sample of naive CD8+ T cells sorted from blood. The receptors shown here come from a man aged 25-45 years in good health.

V is TRBV5-5 and J is TRBJ2-6; D assignment may be TRBD1 or TRBD2 (5 bases each). Per germline, CDR1 SGHKS and CDR2 YYEKEE (reference sequence). The ends were cut back, 2 bases at V and 0 bases at J, with 15 bases in the middle. The CDR3 has 18 amino acids. CDR3 DNA sequence: TGTGCCAGCAGCTTTAGCGTGGGACGGTTCTCTGGGGCCAACGTCCTGACTTTC. It codes for CASSFSVGRFSGANVLTF.

The rearrangement joins TRBV11-2 to TRBJ1-1; no firm D call. Germline V CDR1 and CDR2: SGHAT, FQNNGV. Trimming took 1 base from V and 5 from J, leaving 8 bases between them. The CDR3 runs to 13 residues. The CDR3 nucleotides read TGTGCCAGCAGCTTAGCCCCGTGGACTGAAGCTTTCTTT. This sequence encodes CASSLAPWTEAFF.

The chain couples TRBV5-4 to TRBJ2-2, with TRBD1 matching over 7 bases. Germline V gene data show CDR1 as SGHNT and CDR2 as YYREEE (reference sequence). Trimming at V came to 4 bases and at J to 4 bases, leaving 4 bases not matched to a gene. CDR3 length equals 14 residues. Here the CDR3 DNA reads TGTGCCAGCAGCCCGCGGACAGGCACCGGGGAGCTGTTTTTT. Its translation: CASSPRTGTGELFF. Supplemented by reference TRBV5-4 and TRBJ2-2, the full variable domain reads ETGVTQSPTHLIKTRGQQVTLRCSSQSGHNTVSWYQQALGQGPQFIFQYYREEENGRGNFPPRFSGLQFPNYSSELNVNALELDDSALYLCASSPRTGTGELFFGEGSRLTVL.

V gene TRBV7-2 combines with J gene TRBJ2-3; D is perhaps TRBD2 (6 bases). The CDR3 extends over 19 amino acids. CDR1 and CDR2 (germline): SGHTA, FQGNSA. The V gene lost 5 bases and the J gene lost 0 bases, with 24 bases spanning the gap. The CDR3 nucleotides are TGTGCCAGCAGCCTTATAGCTCCGGGACTCTCGAGGAGCACAGATACGCAGTATTTT. Its protein product is CASSLIAPGLSRSTDTQYF.

This clone was recorded once. The rearrangement joins TRBV14 to TRBJ2-5; a possible D gene is TRBD2 (6 bases). The CDR3 consists of 22 residues. Per the germline V gene, CDR1 is SGHDN and CDR2 is FVKESK. The V end lost 0 bases, the J end lost 2 bases, and 31 bases lay between the germline ends. The CDR3, as DNA: TGTGCCAGCAGCCAAGAACCCGTGCGGTGGGGCCCGGGGAGGCGGCAACAAGAGACCCAGTACTTC. Its protein product is CASSQEPVRWGPGRRQQETQYF. The entire variable domain, with the rest obtained from reference TRBV14 and TRBJ2-5, is as follows: EAGVTQFPSHSVIEKGQTVTLRCDPISGHDNLYWYRRVMGKEIKFLLHFVKESKQDESGMPNNRFLAERTGGTYSTLKVQPAELEDSGVYFCASSQEPVRWGPGRRQQETQYFGPGTRLLVL.

This chain links TRBV5-1 with TRBJ2-7, with 9 bases that match TRBD1. From germline, CDR1 is SGHRS and CDR2 YFSETQ. V lost 6 bases to trimming and J lost 5 bases; unmatched junction nucleotides: 12. The CDR3 contains 15 residues. The CDR3 DNA follows: TGCGCCAGCACGGGGTCCGGGACAGGGCATCACGAGCAGTACTTC. Its translation: CASTGSGTGHHEQYF.

J is TRBJ2-7 and V is TRBV7-2; a weak D match, TRBD2 (5 bases). Germline V gene lookup returns CDR1 SGHTA and CDR2 FQGNSA. The CDR3 covers 15 residues. Between the trimmed V and J ends, which lost 2 bases and 0 bases, there was a span of 11 bases. In DNA form, the CDR3 reads TGTGCCAGCAGCTTACATTCCAGCGGCTCCTACGAGCAGTACTTC. It encodes CASSLHSSGSYEQYF.

This rearrangement joins TRBV9 to TRBJ2-1, with D hard to call. V gave up 0 bases and J gave up 6 bases, with 4 bases separating them. Germline CDR1 SGDLS, CDR2 YYNGEE. This CDR3 has 12 amino acids. The CDR3 protein is CASSVETNEQFF. CDR3 nucleotides: TGTGCCAGCAGCGTAGAAACCAATGAGCAGTTCTTC.

The chain recombines TRBV4-1 with TRBJ2-1; D is uncertain. The length of the CDR3 is 14 residues. Per the germline V gene, CDR1 is MGHRA and CDR2 is YSYEKL. V shed 0 bases and J shed 4 bases, with 7 bases lying between them. The CDR3 sequence is CASSQDGRYNEQFF. The DNA of the CDR3 is TGCGCCAGCAGCCAAGATGGGCGGTACAATGAGCAGTTCTTC.

The chain employs TRBV10-2 and TRBJ2-2, with 7 bases fitting TRBD2. The CDR3 is 13 residues long. Germline V gives CDR1 WSHSY, CDR2 SAAADI. V trimming: 11 bases; J trimming: 1 base; junction bases outside the gene matches: 4. The CDR3 is CAASSGNTGELFF. The CDR3 coding sequence is TGCGCCGCCTCTAGCGGGAACACCGGGGAGCTGTTTTTT.